This section outlines one T cell receptor (beta chain) sequence together with its context. Its matching antigen is unknown. The sample originates from a study of cytomegalovirus exposure and HLA in healthy donors. Study results and caveats: Certain indistinguishable V segments, among them TRBV6-2 and TRBV6-3, were excluded.

In germline, CDR1 is MNHEY, CDR2 SVGAGI. The CDR3 runs 13 residues. V was clipped by 6 bases and J by 4 bases; unmatched bases: 3. Healthy individuals who donated bone marrow served as the donors. The PCR made use of 60 Vbeta and 13 Jbeta primers. In the study's own analysis: Counted up in a later analysis, unique TCR beta chains came to approximately 83 million, with around 10 million shared. Using immunoSEQ multiplex PCR, the repertoire was profiled, and TCRdb retains in-frame clones only, with some absent. D and trimming come from the DNA, and the V and J calls and clone size come from that table. Of more than 95,000 clones in the sample, around 80% are singletons; the top ten hold around 14%.

This TCR was recovered from a woman in her fifties or sixties in good health and CMV-seropositive. Material for sequencing was PBMCs. This chain connects TRBV6-5 to TRBJ1-1; TRBD1 agrees at 9 bases. As DNA, the CDR3 is TGTGCCAGCAGCTCGACAGGGGGCACTGAAGCTTTCTTT. Protein: CASSSTGGTEAFF.